Sequencing of this T cell receptor (beta chain) was carried out in a study of blood T cell repertoires in COVID-19. Study overall: Material from acute and convalescent COVID-19 was sourced from the United States, Italy and Spain. T cells, B-cell-depleted T cells, or PBMCs supplied cDNA or gDNA.

Per the original data handling: It was from reference gene primer amplification that nucleated cell counts were estimated. Libraries were prepared by immunoSEQ multiplex PCR; TCRdb keeps only in-frame clonotypes and omits some of them. D and trimming were read from the DNA, whereas the V and J calls and clone size are those reported in that table. The profile covers some 530,000 clones, with approximately 83% appearing a single time and about 3.2% taken by the ten largest. V trimming: 4 bases; J trimming: 8 bases; junction bases outside the gene matches: 3. Germline CDR1 MNHEY, CDR2 SVGAGI. CDR3 length: 13 amino acids.

The chain joins TRBV6-5 to TRBJ1-3, with 9 bases matching TRBD1. Specimen: peripheral blood. The sequence was collected from a human donor in a cohort sampled during active COVID-19. The CDR3 nucleotides are TGTGCCAGCAGTTCGGACAGGGGAGACACCATATATTTT. Protein: CASSSDRGDTIYF.